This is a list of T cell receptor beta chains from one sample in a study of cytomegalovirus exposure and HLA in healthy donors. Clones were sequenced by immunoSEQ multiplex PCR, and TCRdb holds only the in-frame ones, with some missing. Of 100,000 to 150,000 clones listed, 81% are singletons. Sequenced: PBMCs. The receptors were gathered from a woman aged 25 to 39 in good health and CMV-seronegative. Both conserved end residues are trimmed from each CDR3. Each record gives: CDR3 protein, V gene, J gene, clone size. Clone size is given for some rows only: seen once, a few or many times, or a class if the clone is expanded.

CDR3aa: ASSSRTGGNDEQY
v_gene: TRBV7-8
j_gene: TRBJ2-7
abundance: NA

CDR3aa: ASSPRLDTFEQY
v_gene: TRBV11-1
j_gene: TRBJ2-7
abundance: few

CDR3aa: ASSYGETSIYGYT
v_gene: TRBV6-5
j_gene: TRBJ1-2
abundance: NA

CDR3aa: ASSADRGQETQY
v_gene: TRBV9
j_gene: TRBJ2-5
abundance: once

CDR3aa: ASSLTSGETQY
v_gene: TRBV4-1
j_gene: TRBJ2-5
abundance: NA

CDR3aa: ASSYSRSDTEAF
v_gene: TRBV6-6
j_gene: TRBJ1-1
abundance: NA

CDR3aa: ASSVSQVSNQPQH
v_gene: TRBV6-1
j_gene: TRBJ1-5
abundance: NA

CDR3aa: ASSLGGSRKNEQF
v_gene: TRBV5-5
j_gene: TRBJ2-1
abundance: NA

CDR3aa: ASSQGNSPGGHQETQY
v_gene: TRBV4-2
j_gene: TRBJ2-5
abundance: NA

CDR3aa: ASVTSGIQY
v_gene: TRBV2
j_gene: TRBJ2-4
abundance: NA

CDR3aa: ASSQDISYGYT
v_gene: TRBV4-2
j_gene: TRBJ1-2
abundance: few

CDR3aa: ASSLGWTGALEQY
v_gene: TRBV5-1
j_gene: TRBJ2-7
abundance: few

CDR3aa: ASNRMGQGYEQY
v_gene: TRBV27
j_gene: TRBJ2-7
abundance: NA

CDR3aa: ASSLQGGVSNEKLF
v_gene: TRBV7-9
j_gene: TRBJ1-4
abundance: few

CDR3aa: ASSLASAGTRSGTDTQY
v_gene: TRBV7-8
j_gene: TRBJ2-3
abundance: NA

CDR3aa: AWKATGTGNTGELF
v_gene: TRBV30
j_gene: TRBJ2-2
abundance: NA

CDR3aa: AIKPGGPDTQY
v_gene: TRBV7-9
j_gene: TRBJ2-3
abundance: once

CDR3aa: ASTHRQGGGNQPQH
v_gene: TRBV19
j_gene: TRBJ1-5
abundance: NA

CDR3aa: ASSQEEPGPGNTIY
v_gene: TRBV4-1
j_gene: TRBJ1-3
abundance: NA

CDR3aa: ASSEVGTGMETQY
v_gene: TRBV10-2
j_gene: TRBJ2-5
abundance: NA

CDR3aa: ASSLGSPATNEKLF
v_gene: TRBV5-1
j_gene: TRBJ1-4
abundance: NA

CDR3aa: ASSFLVSREQF
v_gene: TRBV5-7
j_gene: TRBJ2-1
abundance: once

CDR3aa: ASSHTGVSGANVLT
v_gene: TRBV6-6
j_gene: TRBJ2-6
abundance: NA

CDR3aa: ASSLARGGEKLF
v_gene: TRBV7-9
j_gene: TRBJ1-4
abundance: NA

CDR3aa: AWSVGARMAAEKLF
v_gene: TRBV30
j_gene: TRBJ1-4
abundance: NA

CDR3aa: ASTAGGTIY
v_gene: TRBV15
j_gene: TRBJ1-3
abundance: NA

CDR3aa: SSSLGEGADGNTIY
v_gene: TRBV7-9
j_gene: TRBJ1-3
abundance: NA

CDR3aa: ASSATGFGDSPLH
v_gene: TRBV19
j_gene: TRBJ1-6
abundance: NA

CDR3aa: ASSPSLAGKLEEQF
v_gene: TRBV18
j_gene: TRBJ2-1
abundance: NA

CDR3aa: ASSPLNTEAF
v_gene: TRBV18
j_gene: TRBJ1-1
abundance: NA

CDR3aa: ASSSGLAGGFTDTQY
v_gene: TRBV5-1
j_gene: TRBJ2-3
abundance: NA

CDR3aa: ASSSLSKQY
v_gene: TRBV5-8
j_gene: TRBJ2-7
abundance: few

CDR3aa: ASSPIDSSSYEQY
v_gene: TRBV19
j_gene: TRBJ2-7
abundance: few

CDR3aa: ATSQWTGSTDTQY
v_gene: TRBV15
j_gene: TRBJ2-3
abundance: NA

CDR3aa: ASSLLSRGLAGSSYEQY
v_gene: TRBV5-1
j_gene: TRBJ2-7
abundance: NA

CDR3aa: ASSQVGAPSDTQY
v_gene: TRBV4-1
j_gene: TRBJ2-3
abundance: NA

CDR3aa: ASSPRLLGTSAYTGELF
v_gene: TRBV7-6
j_gene: TRBJ2-2
abundance: few

CDR3aa: ASREAGTGGHEQY
v_gene: TRBV6-1
j_gene: TRBJ2-7
abundance: once

CDR3aa: ASMRGTYTDTQY
v_gene: TRBV5-1
j_gene: TRBJ2-3
abundance: NA

CDR3aa: ASSPPRDRPFEKLF
v_gene: TRBV5-1
j_gene: TRBJ1-4
abundance: NA

CDR3aa: ASSMWAGGPGNQPQH
v_gene: TRBV19
j_gene: TRBJ1-5
abundance: NA

CDR3aa: SSSLSLSANYGYT
v_gene: TRBV7-9
j_gene: TRBJ1-2
abundance: NA

CDR3aa: ASSLLRDSGAGYEQY
v_gene: TRBV7-2
j_gene: NA
abundance: NA

CDR3aa: ASSSAGFWEQY
v_gene: TRBV27
j_gene: TRBJ2-7
abundance: NA